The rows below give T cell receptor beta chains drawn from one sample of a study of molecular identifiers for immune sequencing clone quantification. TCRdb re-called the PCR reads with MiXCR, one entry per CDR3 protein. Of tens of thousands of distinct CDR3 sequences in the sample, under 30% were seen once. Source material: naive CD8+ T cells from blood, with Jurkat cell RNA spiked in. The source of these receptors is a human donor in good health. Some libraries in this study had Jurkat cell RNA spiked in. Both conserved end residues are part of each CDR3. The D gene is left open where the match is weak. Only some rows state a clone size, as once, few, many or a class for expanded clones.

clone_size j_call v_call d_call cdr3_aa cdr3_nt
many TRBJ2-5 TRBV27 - CASSLRGLQETQYF TGTGCCAGCAGTCTTCGGGGGCTACAAGAGACCCAGTACTTC
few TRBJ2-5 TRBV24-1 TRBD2 CATSALSGSRQETQYF TGTGCCACCAGCGCGCTTAGCGGGAGCAGACAGGAGACCCAGTACTTC
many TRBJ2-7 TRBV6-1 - CASSEAGSYEQYF TGTGCCAGCAGTGAAGCGGGGAGCTACGAGCAGTACTTC
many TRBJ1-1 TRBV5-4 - CASSPTANTEAFF TGTGCCAGCAGCCCGACAGCGAACACTGAAGCTTTCTTT
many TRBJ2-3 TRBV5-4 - CASSFRGGTDTQYF TGTGCCAGCAGCTTTCGCGGGGGCACAGATACGCAGTATTTT
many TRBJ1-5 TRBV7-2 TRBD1 CASSKRDRSSNQPQHF TGTGCCAGCAGCAAACGGGACAGGAGTAGCAATCAGCCCCAGCATTTT
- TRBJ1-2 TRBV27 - CASSASGGTRIYGYTF TGTGCCAGCAGTGCCAGTGGAGGGACCCGAATCTATGGCTACACCTTC
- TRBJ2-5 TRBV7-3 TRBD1 CASSLSGGEWETQYF TGTGCCAGCAGCTTGTCAGGGGGCGAGTGGGAGACCCAGTACTTC
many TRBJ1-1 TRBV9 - CASSSPPGGNTEAFF TGTGCCAGCAGCTCCCCCCCCGGGGGAAATACTGAAGCTTTCTTT
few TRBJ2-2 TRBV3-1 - CASSPRGKGLNTGELFF TGTGCCAGCAGCCCACGGGGCAAGGGTCTGAACACCGGGGAGCTGTTTTTT
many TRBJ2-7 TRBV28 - CASRGVRREPSYEQYF TGTGCCAGCCGAGGCGTCCGGCGGGAACCATCCTACGAGCAGTACTTC
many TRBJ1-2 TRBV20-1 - CSARPLLGYTF TGCAGTGCTAGACCCCTCCTTGGCTACACCTTC
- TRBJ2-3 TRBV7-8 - CATHEEGGHLATDTQYF TGTGCCACCCATGAAGAGGGGGGCCATCTCGCCACGGATACGCAGTATTTT
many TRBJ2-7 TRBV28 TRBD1 CASSKLQGALYEQYF TGTGCCAGCAGTAAGTTACAGGGGGCACTGTACGAGCAGTACTTC
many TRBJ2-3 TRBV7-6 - CASSLVGGTDTQYF TGTGCCAGCAGCTTAGTTGGGGGGACAGATACGCAGTATTTT
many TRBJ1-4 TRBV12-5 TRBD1 CASGLGGTNEKLFF TGTGCTAGTGGTTTAGGGGGCACTAATGAAAAACTGTTTTTT
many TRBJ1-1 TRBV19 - CASSPRGKRQINTEAFF TGTGCCAGTAGCCCCCGGGGGAAAAGACAGATCAACACTGAAGCTTTCTTT
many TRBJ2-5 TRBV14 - CASSQGSVPQETQYF TGTGCCAGCAGCCAAGGTTCCGTCCCGCAAGAGACCCAGTACTTC
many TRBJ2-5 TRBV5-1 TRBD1 CASSLGQGLLETQYF TGCGCCAGCAGCTTGGGACAGGGGCTTTTAGAGACCCAGTACTTC
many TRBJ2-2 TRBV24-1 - CATMLANTGELFF TGTGCCACCATGCTCGCGAACACCGGGGAGCTGTTTTTT
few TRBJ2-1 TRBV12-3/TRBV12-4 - CASSLPSGWEQFF TGTGCCAGCAGTTTACCCAGCGGGTGGGAGCAGTTCTTC
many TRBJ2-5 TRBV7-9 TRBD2 CASSYTSGPHQETQYF TGTGCCAGCAGCTACACTAGCGGACCCCACCAAGAGACCCAGTACTTC
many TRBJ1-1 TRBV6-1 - CASSPSFGYEAFF TGTGCCAGCAGTCCAAGTTTCGGCTATGAAGCTTTCTTT
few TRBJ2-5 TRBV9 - CASTKGAAQETQYF TGTGCCAGCACCAAAGGGGCAGCACAAGAGACCCAGTACTTC
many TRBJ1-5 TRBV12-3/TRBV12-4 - CASSPTIFGNQPQHF TGTGCCAGCAGTCCGACAATTTTCGGCAATCAGCCCCAGCATTTT
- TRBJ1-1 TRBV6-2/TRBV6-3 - CASSYSQGQNVNTEAFF TGTGCCAGCAGTTACAGTCAAGGACAGAACGTGAACACTGAAGCTTTCTTT
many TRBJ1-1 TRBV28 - CASSLSDNTEAFF TGTGCCAGCAGTTTATCCGATAACACTGAAGCTTTCTTT
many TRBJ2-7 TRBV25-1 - CASSEYKKDEQYF TGTGCCAGCAGTGAATATAAGAAGGACGAGCAGTACTTC
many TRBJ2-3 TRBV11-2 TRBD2 CASSSTSGSTDTQYF TGTGCCAGCAGCTCCACTAGCGGGAGCACAGATACGCAGTATTTT
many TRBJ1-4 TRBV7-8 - CASSLSGSGGENEKLFF TGTGCCAGCAGCTTATCGGGGTCGGGGGGCGAGAATGAAAAACTGTTTTTT
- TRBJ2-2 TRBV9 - CASSVYLNTGELFF TGTGCCAGCAGCGTCTACTTGAACACCGGGGAGCTGTTTTTT
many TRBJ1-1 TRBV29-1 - CSVAQMNTEAFF TGCAGCGTGGCTCAGATGAACACTGAAGCTTTCTTT
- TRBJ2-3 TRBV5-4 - CASSLRASRTRDTQYF TGTGCCAGCAGCTTGAGGGCGAGCCGCACACGAGATACGCAGTATTTT
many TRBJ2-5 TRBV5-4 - CASSLDYQETQYF TGTGCCAGCAGCTTGGACTACCAAGAGACCCAGTACTTC
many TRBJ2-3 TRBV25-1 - CASSEWGIRGDTQYF TGTGCCAGCAGTGAATGGGGGATTAGGGGAGATACGCAGTATTTT
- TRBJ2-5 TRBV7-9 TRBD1 CASSSFGQGGLETQYF TGTGCCAGCAGCTCATTCGGACAGGGGGGCCTAGAGACCCAGTACTTC
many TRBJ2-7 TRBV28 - CASSRVTYEQYF TGTGCCAGCAGTAGGGTAACCTACGAGCAGTACTTC
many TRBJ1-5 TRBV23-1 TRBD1 CASTRDRALSNQPQHF TGCGCCAGCACCAGGGACAGAGCACTTAGCAATCAGCCCCAGCATTTT
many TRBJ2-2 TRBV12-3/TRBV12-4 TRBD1 CASSPPGTGAGELFF TGTGCCAGCAGTCCCCCGGGGACAGGGGCCGGGGAGCTGTTTTTT
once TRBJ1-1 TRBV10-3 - CAISARARDEAFF TGTGCCATCAGTGCCCGGGCCCGGGACGAAGCTTTCTTT
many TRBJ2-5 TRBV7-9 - CASSQETGSQYF TGTGCCAGCAGCCAAGAAACAGGGTCACAGTACTTC
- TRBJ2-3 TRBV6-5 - CASSYFLEGTDTQYF TGTGCCAGCAGTTATTTTCTCGAGGGCACAGATACGCAGTATTTT
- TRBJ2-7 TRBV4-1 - CASSHGVPGQTYEQYF TGCGCCAGCAGCCACGGAGTACCGGGACAAACCTACGAGCAGTACTTC
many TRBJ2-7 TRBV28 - CASSLQRLGSYEQYF TGTGCCAGCAGTTTGCAGCGGCTCGGCTCCTACGAGCAGTACTTC
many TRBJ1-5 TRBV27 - CASPGVGGNQPQHF TGTGCCAGTCCAGGCGTCGGGGGCAATCAGCCCCAGCATTTT
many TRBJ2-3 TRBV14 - CASSQFLADTQYF TGTGCCAGCAGCCAATTTTTGGCAGATACGCAGTATTTT
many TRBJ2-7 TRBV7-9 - CASSSYGTSYEQYF TGTGCCAGCAGCTCCTACGGGACTTCCTACGAGCAGTACTTC
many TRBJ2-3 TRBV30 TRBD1 CAWQGATDTQYF TGTGCCTGGCAGGGGGCCACAGATACGCAGTATTTT
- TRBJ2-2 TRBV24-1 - CATSDFPQGIGELLF TGTGCCACCAGTGATTTCCCCCAGGGAATCGGGGAGCTGCTTTTT
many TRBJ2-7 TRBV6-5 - CASSYSGLPGASYEQYF TGTGCCAGCAGTTACTCTGGTCTCCCCGGAGCATCCTACGAGCAGTACTTC
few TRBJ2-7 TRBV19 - CASSMSAYEQYF TGTGCCAGTAGTATGAGCGCCTACGAGCAGTACTTC
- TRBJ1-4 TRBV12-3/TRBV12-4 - CASSWSGANEKLFF TGTGCCAGCAGTTGGTCAGGAGCGAATGAAAAACTGTTTTTT
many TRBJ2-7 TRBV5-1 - CASSLGGPEKYF TGCGCCAGCAGCTTGGGGGGCCCGGAGAAGTACTTC
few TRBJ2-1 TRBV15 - CATSPARGPPDNEQFF TGTGCCACCAGCCCCGCCAGAGGGCCCCCGGACAATGAGCAGTTCTTC
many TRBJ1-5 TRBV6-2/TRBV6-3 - CASSSGRYSNQPQHF TGTGCCAGCAGTTCCGGACGGTATAGCAATCAGCCCCAGCATTTT
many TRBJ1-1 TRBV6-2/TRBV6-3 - CASSFGQGLFTEAFF TGTGCCAGCAGTTTCGGGCAGGGGCTGTTCACTGAAGCTTTCTTT
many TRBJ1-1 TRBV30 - CAWSVLFGAEAFF TGTGCCTGGAGTGTACTTTTTGGCGCTGAAGCTTTCTTT
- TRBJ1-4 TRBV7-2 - CASSLTRGWEEKPFF TGTGCCAGCAGCTTAACCAGGGGATGGGAAGAGAAACCGTTTTTT
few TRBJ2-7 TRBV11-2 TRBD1 CASSHRDRAYEQYF TGTGCCAGCAGCCACCGGGACAGAGCCTACGAGCAGTACTTC